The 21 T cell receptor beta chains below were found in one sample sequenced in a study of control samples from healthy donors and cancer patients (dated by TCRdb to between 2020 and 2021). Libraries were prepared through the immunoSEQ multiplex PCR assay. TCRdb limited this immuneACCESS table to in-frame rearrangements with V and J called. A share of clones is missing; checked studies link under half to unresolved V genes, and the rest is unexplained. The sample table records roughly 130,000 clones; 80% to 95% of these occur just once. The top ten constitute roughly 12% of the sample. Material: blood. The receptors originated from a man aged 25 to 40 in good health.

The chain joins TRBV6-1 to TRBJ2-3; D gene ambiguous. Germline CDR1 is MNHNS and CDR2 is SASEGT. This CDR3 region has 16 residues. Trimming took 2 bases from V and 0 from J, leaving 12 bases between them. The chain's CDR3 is CASSENAGLSTDTQYF. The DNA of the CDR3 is TGTGCCAGCAGTGAAAATGCCGGGTTAAGCACAGATACGCAGTATTTT.

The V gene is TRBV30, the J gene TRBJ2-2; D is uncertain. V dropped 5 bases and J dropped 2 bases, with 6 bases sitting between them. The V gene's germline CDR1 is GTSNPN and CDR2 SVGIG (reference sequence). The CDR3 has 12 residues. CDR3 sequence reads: CAWGLNTGELFF. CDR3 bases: TGTGCCTGGGGATTAAACACCGGGGAGCTGTTTTTT.

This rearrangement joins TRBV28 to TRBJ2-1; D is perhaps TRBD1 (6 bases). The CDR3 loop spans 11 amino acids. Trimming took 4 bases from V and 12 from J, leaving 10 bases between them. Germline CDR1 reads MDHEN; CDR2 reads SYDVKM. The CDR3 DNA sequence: TGTGCCAGCAGTTACAGGGATGGGCAGTTCTTC. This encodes CASSYRDGQFF.

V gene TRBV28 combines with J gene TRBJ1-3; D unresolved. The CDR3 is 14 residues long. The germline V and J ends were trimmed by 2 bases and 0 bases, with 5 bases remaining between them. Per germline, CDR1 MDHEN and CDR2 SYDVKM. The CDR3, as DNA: TGTGCCAGCAGTTTAACAGACTCTGGAAACACCATATATTTT. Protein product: CASSLTDSGNTIYF.

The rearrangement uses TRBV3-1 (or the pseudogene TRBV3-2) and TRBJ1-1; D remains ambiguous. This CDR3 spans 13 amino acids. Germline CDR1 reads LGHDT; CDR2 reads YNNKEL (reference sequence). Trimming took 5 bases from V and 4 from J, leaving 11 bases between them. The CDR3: CASSLGGITEAFF. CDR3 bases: TGTGCCAGCAGCTTGGGCGGGATCACTGAAGCTTTCTTT.

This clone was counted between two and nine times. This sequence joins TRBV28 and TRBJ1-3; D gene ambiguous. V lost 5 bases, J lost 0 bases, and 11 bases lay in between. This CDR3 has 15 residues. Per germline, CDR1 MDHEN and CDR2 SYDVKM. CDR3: CASSKDFSSGNTIYF. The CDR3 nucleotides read TGTGCCAGCAGTAAGGACTTTAGCTCTGGAAACACCATATATTTT. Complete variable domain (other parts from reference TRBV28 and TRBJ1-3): DVKVTQSSRYLVKRTGEKVFLECVQDMDHENMFWYRQDPGLGLRLIYFSYDVKMKEKGDIPEGYSVSREKKERFSLILESASTNQTSMYLCASSKDFSSGNTIYFGEGSWLTVV.

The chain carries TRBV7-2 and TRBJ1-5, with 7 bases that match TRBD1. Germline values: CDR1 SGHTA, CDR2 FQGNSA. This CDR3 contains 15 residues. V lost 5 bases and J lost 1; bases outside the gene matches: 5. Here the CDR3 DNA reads TGTGCCAGCAGCCCACGAGGGGGCAGCAATCAGCCCCAGCATTTT. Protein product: CASSPRGGSNQPQHF.

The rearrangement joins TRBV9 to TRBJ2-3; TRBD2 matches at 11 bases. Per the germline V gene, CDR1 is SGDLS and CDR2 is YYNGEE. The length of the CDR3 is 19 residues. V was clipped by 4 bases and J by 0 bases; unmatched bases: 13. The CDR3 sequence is CASSSSFSGRAGSTDTQYF. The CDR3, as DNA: TGTGCCAGCAGCTCGAGCTTTAGCGGGAGGGCCGGTAGCACAGATACGCAGTATTTT.

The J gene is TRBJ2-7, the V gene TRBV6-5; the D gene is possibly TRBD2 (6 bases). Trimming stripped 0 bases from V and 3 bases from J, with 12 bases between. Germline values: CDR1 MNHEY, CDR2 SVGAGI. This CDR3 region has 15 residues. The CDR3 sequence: CASSYSGVAVYEQYF. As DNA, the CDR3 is TGTGCCAGCAGTTACTCAGGGGTAGCGGTCTACGAGCAGTACTTC.

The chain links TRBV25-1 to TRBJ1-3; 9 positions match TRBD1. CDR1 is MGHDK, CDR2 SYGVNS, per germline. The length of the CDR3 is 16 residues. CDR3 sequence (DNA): TGTGCAGCGGGACAGGGTAAATCTTTGTCTGGAAACACCATATATTTT. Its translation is CAAGQGKSLSGNTIYF.

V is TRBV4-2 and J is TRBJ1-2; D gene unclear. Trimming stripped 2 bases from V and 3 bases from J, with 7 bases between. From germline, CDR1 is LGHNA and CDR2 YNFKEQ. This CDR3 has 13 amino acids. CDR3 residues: CASSQQIYYGYTF. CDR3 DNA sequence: TGTGCCAGCAGCCAACAGATCTACTATGGCTACACCTTC.

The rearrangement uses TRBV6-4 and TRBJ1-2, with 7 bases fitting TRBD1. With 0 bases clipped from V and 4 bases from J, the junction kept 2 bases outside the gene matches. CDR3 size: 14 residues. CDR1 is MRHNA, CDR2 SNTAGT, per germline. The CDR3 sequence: CASSDSTGRYGYTF. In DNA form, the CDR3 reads TGTGCCAGCAGTGACTCGACAGGGCGCTATGGCTACACCTTC.

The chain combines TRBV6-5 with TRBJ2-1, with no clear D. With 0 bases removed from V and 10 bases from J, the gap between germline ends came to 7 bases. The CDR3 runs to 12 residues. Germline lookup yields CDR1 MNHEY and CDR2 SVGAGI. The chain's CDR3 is CASSYSGVEQFF. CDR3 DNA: TGTGCCAGCAGTTACTCTGGGGTAGAGCAGTTCTTC.

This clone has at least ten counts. The CDR3 DNA is TGTGCCTGGAGTCTCCTAGCGGACTACGAGCAGTACTTC. Translation: CAWSLLADYEQYF. The genes are TRBV30 and TRBJ2-7, with 7 bases fitting TRBD2. V trimming: 2 bases; J trimming: 3 bases; junction bases outside the gene matches: 4. The CDR3 runs 13 residues. CDR1 and CDR2 (germline): GTSNPN, SVGIG (reference sequence).

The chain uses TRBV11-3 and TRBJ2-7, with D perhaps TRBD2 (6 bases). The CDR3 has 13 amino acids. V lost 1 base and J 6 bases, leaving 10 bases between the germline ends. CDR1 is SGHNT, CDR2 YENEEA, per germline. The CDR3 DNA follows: TGTGCCAGCAGCTTAGCGGGAGAACGCGAGCAGTACTTC. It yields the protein CASSLAGEREQYF.

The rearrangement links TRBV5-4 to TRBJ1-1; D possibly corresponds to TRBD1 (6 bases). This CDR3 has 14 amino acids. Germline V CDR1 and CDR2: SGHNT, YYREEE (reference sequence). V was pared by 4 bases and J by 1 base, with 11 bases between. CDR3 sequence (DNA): TGTGCCAGCAGCCGGGACAAAGCGAACACTGAAGCTTTCTTT. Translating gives CASSRDKANTEAFF.

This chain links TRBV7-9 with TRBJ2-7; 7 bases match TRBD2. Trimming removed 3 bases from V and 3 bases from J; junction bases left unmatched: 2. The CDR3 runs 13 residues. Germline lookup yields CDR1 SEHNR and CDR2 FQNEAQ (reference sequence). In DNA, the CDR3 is TGTGCCAGCAGCTTGGGCGGGGGCTACGAGCAGTACTTC. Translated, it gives CASSLGGGYEQYF.

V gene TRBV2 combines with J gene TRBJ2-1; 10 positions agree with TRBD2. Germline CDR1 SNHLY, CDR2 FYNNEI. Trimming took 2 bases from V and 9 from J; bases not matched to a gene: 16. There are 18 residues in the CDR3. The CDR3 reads CASSEYEMGLAIYAEQFF. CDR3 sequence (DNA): TGTGCCAGCAGTGAATACGAGATGGGACTAGCGATATACGCTGAGCAGTTCTTC.

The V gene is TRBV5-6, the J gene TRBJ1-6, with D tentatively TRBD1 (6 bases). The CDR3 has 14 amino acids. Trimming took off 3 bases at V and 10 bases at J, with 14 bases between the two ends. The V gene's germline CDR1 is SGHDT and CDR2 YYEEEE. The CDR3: CASSYAGDRSPLHF. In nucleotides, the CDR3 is TGTGCCAGCAGCTATGCAGGGGATCGCTCACCCCTCCACTTT. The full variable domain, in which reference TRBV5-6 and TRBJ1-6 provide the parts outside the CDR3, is DAGVTQSPTHLIKTRGQQVTLRCSPKSGHDTVSWYQQALGQGPQFIFQYYEEEERQRGNFPDRFSGHQFPNYSSELNVNALLLGDSALYLCASSYAGDRSPLHFGNGTRLTVT.

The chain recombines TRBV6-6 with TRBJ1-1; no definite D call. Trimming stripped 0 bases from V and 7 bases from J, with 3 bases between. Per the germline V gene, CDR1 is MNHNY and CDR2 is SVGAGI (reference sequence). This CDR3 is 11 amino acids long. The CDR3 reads CASSYSREAFF. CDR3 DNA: TGTGCCAGCAGTTACTCACGTGAAGCTTTCTTT.

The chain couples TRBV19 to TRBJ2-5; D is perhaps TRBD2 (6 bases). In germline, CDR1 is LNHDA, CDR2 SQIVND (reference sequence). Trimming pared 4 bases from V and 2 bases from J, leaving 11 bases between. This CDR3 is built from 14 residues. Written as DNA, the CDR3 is TGTGCCAGTAGTACACCGGGACTTCAAGAGACCCAGTACTTC. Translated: CASSTPGLQETQYF.